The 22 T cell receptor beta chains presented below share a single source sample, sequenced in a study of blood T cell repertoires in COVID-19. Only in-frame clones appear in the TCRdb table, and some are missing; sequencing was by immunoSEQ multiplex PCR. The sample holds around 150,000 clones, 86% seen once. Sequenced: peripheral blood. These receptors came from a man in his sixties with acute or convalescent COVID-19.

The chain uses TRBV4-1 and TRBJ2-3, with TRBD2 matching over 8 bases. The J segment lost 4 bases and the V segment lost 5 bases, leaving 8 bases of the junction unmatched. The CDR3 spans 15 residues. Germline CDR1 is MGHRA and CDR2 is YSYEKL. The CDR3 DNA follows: TGCGCCAGCAGCTCAAGCGGGAGAATACCAGATACGCAGTATTTT. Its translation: CASSSSGRIPDTQYF.

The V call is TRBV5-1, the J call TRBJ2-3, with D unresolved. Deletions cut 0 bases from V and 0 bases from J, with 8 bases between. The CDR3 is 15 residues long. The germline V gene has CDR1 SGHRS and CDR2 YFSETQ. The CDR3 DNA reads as TGCGCCAGCAGCTTGGTGGCGGAGAGCACAGATACGCAGTATTTT. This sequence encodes CASSLVAESTDTQYF.

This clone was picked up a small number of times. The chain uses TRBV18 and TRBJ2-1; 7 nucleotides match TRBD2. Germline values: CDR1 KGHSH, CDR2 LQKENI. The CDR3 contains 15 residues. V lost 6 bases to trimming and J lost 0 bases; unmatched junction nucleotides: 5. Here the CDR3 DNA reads TGTGCCAGCTCCACCACTAGCGACTCCTACAATGAGCAGTTCTTC. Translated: CASSTTSDSYNEQFF.

The CDR3 protein is CASLRTALGNEQFF. The CDR3 DNA is TGTGCCAGCTTGAGGACAGCCCTTGGGAATGAGCAGTTCTTC. The genes are TRBV2 and TRBJ2-1; tentative D call: TRBD1 (6 bases). V shed 8 bases and J shed 7 bases, with 18 bases lying between them. CDR1 and CDR2 (germline): SNHLY, FYNNEI. This CDR3 has 14 residues.

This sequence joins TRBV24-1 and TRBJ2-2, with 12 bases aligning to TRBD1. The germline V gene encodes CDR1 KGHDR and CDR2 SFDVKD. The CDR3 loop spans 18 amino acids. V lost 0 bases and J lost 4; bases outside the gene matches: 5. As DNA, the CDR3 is TGTGCCACCAGTGATTTGCGGCCGGGACAGGGGGCCACCGGGGAGCTGTTTTTT. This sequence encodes CATSDLRPGQGATGELFF.

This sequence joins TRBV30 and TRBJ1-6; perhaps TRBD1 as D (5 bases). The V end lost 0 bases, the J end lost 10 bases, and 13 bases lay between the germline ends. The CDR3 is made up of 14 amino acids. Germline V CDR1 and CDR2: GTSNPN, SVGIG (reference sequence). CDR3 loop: CAWSVRGLGSPLHF. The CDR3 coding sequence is TGTGCCTGGAGTGTACGGGGGTTAGGGTCACCCCTCCACTTT.

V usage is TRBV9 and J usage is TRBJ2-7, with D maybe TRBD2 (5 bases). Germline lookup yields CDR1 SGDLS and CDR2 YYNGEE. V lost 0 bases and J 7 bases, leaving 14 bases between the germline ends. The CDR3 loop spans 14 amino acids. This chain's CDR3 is CASSVEDSHREQYF. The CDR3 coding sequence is TGTGCCAGCAGCGTAGAGGACTCCCATAGGGAGCAGTACTTC.

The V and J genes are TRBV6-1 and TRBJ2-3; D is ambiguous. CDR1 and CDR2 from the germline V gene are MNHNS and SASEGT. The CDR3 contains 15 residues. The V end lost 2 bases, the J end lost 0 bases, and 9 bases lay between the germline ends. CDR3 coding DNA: TGTGCCAGCAGTGAAAGACACTTTAGCACAGATACGCAGTATTTT. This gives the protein CASSERHFSTDTQYF.

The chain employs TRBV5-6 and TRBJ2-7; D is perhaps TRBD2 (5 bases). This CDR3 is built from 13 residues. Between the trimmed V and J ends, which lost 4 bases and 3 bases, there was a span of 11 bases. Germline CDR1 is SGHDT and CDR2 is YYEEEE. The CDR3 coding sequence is TGTGCCAGCAGCCTTGGGAGTAGCTACGAGCAGTACTTC. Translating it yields CASSLGSSYEQYF.

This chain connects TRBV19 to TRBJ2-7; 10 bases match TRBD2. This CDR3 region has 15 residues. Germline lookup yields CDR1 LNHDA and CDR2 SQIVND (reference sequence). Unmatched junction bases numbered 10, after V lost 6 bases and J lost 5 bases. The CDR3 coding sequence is TGTGCCAGTAGCAACCCTAGCGGGAGAACCCACGAGCAGTACTTC. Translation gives CASSNPSGRTHEQYF.

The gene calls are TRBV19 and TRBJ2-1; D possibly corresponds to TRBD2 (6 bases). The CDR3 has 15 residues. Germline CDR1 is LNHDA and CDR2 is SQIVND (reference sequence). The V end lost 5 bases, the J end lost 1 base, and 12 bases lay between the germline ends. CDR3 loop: CASSRRGLSYNEQFF. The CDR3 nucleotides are TGTGCCAGTAGTCGTAGGGGACTTTCCTACAATGAGCAGTTCTTC.

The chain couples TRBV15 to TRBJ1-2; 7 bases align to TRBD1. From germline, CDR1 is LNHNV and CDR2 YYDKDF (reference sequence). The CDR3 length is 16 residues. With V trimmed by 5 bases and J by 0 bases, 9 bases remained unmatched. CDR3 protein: CATSRLGTVSNYGYTF. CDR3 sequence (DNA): TGTGCCACCAGCCGTCTTGGGACAGTTTCTAACTATGGCTACACCTTC.

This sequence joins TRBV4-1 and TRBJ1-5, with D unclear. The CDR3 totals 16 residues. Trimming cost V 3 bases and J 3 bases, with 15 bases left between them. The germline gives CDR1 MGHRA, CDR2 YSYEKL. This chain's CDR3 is CASSHPPGGFNQPQHF. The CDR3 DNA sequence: TGCGCCAGCAGCCACCCCCCGGGCGGGTTCAATCAGCCCCAGCATTTT.

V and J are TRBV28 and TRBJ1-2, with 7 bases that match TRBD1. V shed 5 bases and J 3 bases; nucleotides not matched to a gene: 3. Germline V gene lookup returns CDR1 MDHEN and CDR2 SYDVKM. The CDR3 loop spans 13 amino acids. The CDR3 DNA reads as TGTGCCAGCAGTACGACAGGGTACTATGGCTACACCTTC. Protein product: CASSTTGYYGYTF.

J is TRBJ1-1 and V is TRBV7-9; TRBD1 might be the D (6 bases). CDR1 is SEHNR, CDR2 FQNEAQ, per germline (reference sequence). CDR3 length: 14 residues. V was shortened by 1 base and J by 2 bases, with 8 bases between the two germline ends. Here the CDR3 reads CASSLGDTNTEAFF. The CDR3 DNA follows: TGTGCCAGCAGCTTAGGGGACACCAACACTGAAGCTTTCTTT.

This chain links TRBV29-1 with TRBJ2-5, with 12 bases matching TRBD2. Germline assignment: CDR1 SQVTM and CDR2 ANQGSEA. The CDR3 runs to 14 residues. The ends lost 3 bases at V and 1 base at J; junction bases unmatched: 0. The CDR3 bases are TGCAGCGTTGAGGGACTAGCGGGCCAAGAGACCCAGTACTTC. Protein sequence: CSVEGLAGQETQYF.

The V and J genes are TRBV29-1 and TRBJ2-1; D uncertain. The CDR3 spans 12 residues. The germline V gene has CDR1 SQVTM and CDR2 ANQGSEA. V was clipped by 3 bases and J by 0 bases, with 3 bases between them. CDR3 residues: CSVDGSYNEQFF. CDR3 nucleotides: TGCAGCGTTGACGGCTCCTACAATGAGCAGTTCTTC.

The CDR3 DNA is TGTGCCTGGAGTGTTTACAGGGACGGCTACGAGCAGTACTTC. It is translated as CAWSVYRDGYEQYF. The chain recombines TRBV30 with TRBJ2-7; D might be TRBD1 (6 bases). Germline CDR1 and CDR2: GTSNPN and SVGIG (reference sequence). CDR3 length: 14 residues. The germline V and J ends were trimmed by 0 bases and 3 bases, with 12 bases remaining between them.

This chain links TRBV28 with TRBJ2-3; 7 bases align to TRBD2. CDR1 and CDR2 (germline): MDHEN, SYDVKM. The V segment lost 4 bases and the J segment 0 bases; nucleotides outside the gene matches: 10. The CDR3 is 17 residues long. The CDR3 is CASSSPEPGGSTDTQYF. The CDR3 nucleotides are TGTGCCAGCAGTTCGCCTGAGCCGGGAGGAAGCACAGATACGCAGTATTTT.

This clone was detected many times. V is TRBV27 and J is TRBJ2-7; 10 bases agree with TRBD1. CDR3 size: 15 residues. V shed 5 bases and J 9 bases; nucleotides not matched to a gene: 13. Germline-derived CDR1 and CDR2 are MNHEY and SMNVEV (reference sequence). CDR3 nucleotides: TGTGCCAGCAGTCTCTCGGGACAGGGGCGCTATGGGCAGTACTTC. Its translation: CASSLSGQGRYGQYF.

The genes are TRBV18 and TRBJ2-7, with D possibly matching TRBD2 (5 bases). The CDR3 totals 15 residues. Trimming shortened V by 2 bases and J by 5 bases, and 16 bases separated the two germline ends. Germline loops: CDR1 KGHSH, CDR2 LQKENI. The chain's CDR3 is CASSPSSPGVDEQYF. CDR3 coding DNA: TGTGCCAGCTCACCATCATCCCCCGGGGTGGACGAGCAGTACTTC.

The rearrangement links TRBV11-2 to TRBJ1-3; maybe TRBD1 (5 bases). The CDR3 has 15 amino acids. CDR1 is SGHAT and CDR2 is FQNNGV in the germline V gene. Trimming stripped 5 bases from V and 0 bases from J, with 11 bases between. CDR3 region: CASSRRGGSGNTIYF. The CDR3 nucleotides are TGTGCCAGCAGCCGCCGGGGGGGCTCTGGAAACACCATATATTTT. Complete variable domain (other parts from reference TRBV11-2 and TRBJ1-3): EAGVAQSPRYKIIEKRQSVAFWCNPISGHATLYWYQQILGQGPKLLIQFQNNGVVDDSQLPKDRFSAERLKGVDSTLKIQPAKLEDSAVYLCASSRRGGSGNTIYFGEGSWLTVV.